The rows below give T cell receptor beta chains drawn from one sample of a study of beta chain features in type 1 diabetes. The method was immunoSEQ multiplex PCR; TCRdb's version includes in-frame clones alone and lacks a portion of them. The sample includes around 190,000 clones, less than 15% of them seen just once. Input material: central memory CD4+ T cells from blood. The source is a young woman in good health. Both conserved end residues are part of each CDR3. The D gene is left open where the match is weak. The listing skips clone size in some rows; elsewhere it reads once, few, many or a size class.

>.|TRBV7-3|TRBJ2-7|TRBD2|13
CASSLQRDYEQYF
TGTGCCAGCAGCTTACAGCGGGACTACGAGCAGTACTTC
>few|TRBV7-6|TRBJ1-3|.|16
CASSSGGRVYGNTIYF
TGTGCCAGCAGCTCCGGGGGGAGGGTATACGGAAACACCATATATTTT
>.|TRBV5-1|TRBJ2-7|TRBD1|14
CASSFSGTGVEQYF
TGCGCCAGCAGCTTCTCAGGGACAGGGGTCGAGCAGTACTTC
>.|TRBV4-2|TRBJ1-5|.|15
CASSQWTNSNQPQHF
TGTGCCAGCAGCCAATGGACAAATAGCAATCAGCCCCAGCATTTT
>.|TRBV5-4|TRBJ2-1|TRBD2|18
CASSSEPSRTSGKNEQFF
TGTGCCAGCAGCTCTGAGCCTTCACGGACTAGCGGGAAAAATGAGCAGTTCTTC
>few|TRBV5-4|TRBJ2-1|.|15
CASSLAADSYNEQFF
TGTGCCAGCAGCTTGGCTGCGGATTCCTACAATGAGCAGTTCTTC
>.|TRBV5-1|TRBJ2-1|TRBD2|15
CASRNLAAGDNEQFF
TGCGCCAGCAGAAATCTAGCGGCGGGAGACAATGAGCAGTTCTTC
>few|TRBV19|TRBJ2-1|.|15
CASSMRRQGIEEQFF
TGTGCCAGTAGTATGAGACGGCAGGGTATAGAGGAGCAGTTCTTC
>.|TRBV7-2|TRBJ2-5|.|15
CASSFGSTSAETQYF
TGTGCCAGCAGCTTCGGTTCAACTAGTGCGGAGACCCAGTACTTC
>.|TRBV28|TRBJ2-3|.|11
CASTRTDTQYF
TGTGCCAGCACTCGCACAGATACGCAGTATTTT
>.|TRBV7-2|TRBJ1-4|.|15
CASSFETRANEKLFF
TGTGCCAGCAGCTTTGAAACGAGGGCTAATGAAAAACTGTTTTTT
>.|TRBV19|TRBJ2-5|TRBD1|13
CASSGTDKETQYF
TGTGCCAGTAGTGGGACAGATAAAGAGACCCAGTACTTC